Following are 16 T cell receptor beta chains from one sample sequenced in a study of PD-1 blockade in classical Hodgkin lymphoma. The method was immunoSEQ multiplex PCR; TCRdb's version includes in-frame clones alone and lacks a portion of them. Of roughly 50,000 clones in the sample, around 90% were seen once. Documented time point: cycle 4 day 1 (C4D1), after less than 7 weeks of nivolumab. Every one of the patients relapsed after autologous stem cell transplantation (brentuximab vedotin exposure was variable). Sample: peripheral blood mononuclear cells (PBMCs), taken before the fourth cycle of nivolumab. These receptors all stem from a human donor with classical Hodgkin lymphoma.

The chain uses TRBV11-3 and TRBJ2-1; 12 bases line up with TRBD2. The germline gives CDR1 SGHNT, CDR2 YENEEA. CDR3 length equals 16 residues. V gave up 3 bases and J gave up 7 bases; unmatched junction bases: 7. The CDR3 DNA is TGTGCCAGCAGCTTCCTCCTAGCGGGAGGGCAAAATGAGCAGTTCTTC. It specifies CASSFLLAGGQNEQFF.

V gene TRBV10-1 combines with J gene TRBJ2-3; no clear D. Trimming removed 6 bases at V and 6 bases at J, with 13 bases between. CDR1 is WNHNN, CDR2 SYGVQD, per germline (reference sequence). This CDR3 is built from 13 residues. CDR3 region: CASSSLISDTQYF. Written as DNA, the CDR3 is TGCGCCAGCAGCAGCCTCATTTCGGATACGCAGTATTTT.

In DNA, the CDR3 is TGTGCCAGCAGCTTAGCCGGGACTCAGACCGGGGAGCTGTTTTTT. It specifies CASSLAGTQTGELFF. The chain joins TRBV7-3 to TRBJ2-2; D may be TRBD2 (6 bases). Deletions cut 2 bases from V and 5 bases from J, with 12 bases between. The CDR3 extends over 15 amino acids. The germline V gene encodes CDR1 SGHTA and CDR2 FQGTGA.

Here the CDR3 reads CASSSGNTGELFF. The CDR3 region has the DNA TGTGCCAGCAGTAGCGGGAACACCGGGGAGCTGTTTTTT. The chain uses TRBV6-4 and TRBJ2-2, with D possibly being TRBD2 (5 bases). Deletions cut 5 bases from V and 1 base from J, with 5 bases between. There are 13 residues in the CDR3. Germline CDR1 is MRHNA and CDR2 is SNTAGT.

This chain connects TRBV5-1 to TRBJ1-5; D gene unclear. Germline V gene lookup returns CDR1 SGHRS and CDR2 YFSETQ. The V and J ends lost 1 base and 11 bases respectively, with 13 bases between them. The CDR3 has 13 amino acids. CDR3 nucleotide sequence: TGCGCCAGCAGCTTGAGGTGGGAGAGTTCCCAGCATTTT. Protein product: CASSLRWESSQHF.

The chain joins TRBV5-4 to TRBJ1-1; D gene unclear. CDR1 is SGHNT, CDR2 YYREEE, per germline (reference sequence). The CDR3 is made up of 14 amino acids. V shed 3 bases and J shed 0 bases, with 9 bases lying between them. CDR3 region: CASSSAFLNTEAFF. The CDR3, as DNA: TGTGCCAGCAGCTCGGCTTTTTTGAACACTGAAGCTTTCTTT.

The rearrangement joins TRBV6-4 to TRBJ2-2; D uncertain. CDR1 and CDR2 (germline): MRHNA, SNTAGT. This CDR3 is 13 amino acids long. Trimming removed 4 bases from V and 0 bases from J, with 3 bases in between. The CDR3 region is CASSASNTGELFF. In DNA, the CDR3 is TGTGCCAGCAGTGCATCGAACACCGGGGAGCTGTTTTTT.

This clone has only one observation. The CDR3 coding sequence is TGTGCCAGCAGCTTGGGTCAGGAACCGAACACTGAAGCTTTCTTT. Encoded protein: CASSLGQEPNTEAFF. V and J are TRBV5-4 and TRBJ1-1; D ambiguous. Trimming took off 0 bases at V and 1 base at J, with 10 bases between the two ends. CDR1 and CDR2 from the germline V gene are SGHNT and YYREEE (reference sequence). The CDR3 has 15 amino acids.

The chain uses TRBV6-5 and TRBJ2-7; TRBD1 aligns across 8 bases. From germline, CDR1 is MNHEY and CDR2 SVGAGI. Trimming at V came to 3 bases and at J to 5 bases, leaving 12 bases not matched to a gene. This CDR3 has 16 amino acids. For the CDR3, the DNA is TGTGCCAGCAGTTATTCGGATCCCGGACAGGGCAACGAGCAGTACTTC. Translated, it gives CASSYSDPGQGNEQYF.

CDR3 coding DNA: TGCGCCAGCAGCTTGTGGGGGACTGCTACTAGCACAGATACGCAGTATTTT. It codes for CASSLWGTATSTDTQYF. V gene TRBV5-1 combines with J gene TRBJ2-3, with D perhaps TRBD2 (6 bases). This CDR3 has 17 amino acids. V lost 1 base to trimming and J lost 0 bases, with 15 bases between them. The germline CDR1 and CDR2 sequences are SGHRS and YFSETQ.

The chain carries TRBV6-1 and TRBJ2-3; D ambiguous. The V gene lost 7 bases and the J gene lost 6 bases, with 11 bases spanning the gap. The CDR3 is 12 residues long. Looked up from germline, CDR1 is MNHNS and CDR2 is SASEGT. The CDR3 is CASTKLGDTQYF. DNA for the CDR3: TGTGCCAGCACAAAATTAGGGGATACGCAGTATTTT.

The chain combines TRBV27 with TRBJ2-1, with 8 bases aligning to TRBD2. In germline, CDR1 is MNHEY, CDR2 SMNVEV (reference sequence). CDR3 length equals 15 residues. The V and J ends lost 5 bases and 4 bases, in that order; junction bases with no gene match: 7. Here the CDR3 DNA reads TGTGCCAGCAGTGACCGGACTAGCCGGTACAATGAGCAGTTCTTC. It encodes CASSDRTSRYNEQFF.

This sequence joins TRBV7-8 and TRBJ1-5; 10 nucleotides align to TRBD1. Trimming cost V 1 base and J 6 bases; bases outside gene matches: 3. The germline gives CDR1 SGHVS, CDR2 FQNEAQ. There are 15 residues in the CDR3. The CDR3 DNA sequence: TGTGCCAGCAGCTTAGGGACAGGGGGTACTCAGCCCCAGCATTTT. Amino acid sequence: CASSLGTGGTQPQHF.

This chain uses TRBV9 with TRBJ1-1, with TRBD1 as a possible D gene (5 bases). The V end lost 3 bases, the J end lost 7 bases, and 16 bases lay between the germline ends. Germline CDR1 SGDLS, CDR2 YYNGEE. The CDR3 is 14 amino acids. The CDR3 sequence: CASSGIDRLNEAFF. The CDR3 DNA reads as TGTGCCAGCAGCGGAATCGACAGATTGAATGAAGCTTTCTTT.

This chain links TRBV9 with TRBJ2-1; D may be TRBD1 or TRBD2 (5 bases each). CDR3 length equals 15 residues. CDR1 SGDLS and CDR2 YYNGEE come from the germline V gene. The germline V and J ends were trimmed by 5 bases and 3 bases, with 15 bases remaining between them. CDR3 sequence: CASRARDGDYNEQFF. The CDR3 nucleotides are TGTGCCAGCAGAGCTAGGGACGGCGACTACAATGAGCAGTTCTTC. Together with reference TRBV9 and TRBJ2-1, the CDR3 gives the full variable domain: DSGVTQTPKHLITATGQRVTLRCSPRSGDLSVYWYQQSLDQGLQFLIQYYNGEERAKGNILERFSAQQFPDLHSELNLSSLELGDSALYFCASRARDGDYNEQFFGPGTRLTVL.

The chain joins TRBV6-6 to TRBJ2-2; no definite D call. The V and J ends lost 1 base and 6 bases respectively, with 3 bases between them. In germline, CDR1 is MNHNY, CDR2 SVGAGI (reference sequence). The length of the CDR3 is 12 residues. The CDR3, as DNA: TGTGCCAGCAGTTACTTGGCCGGGGAGCTGTTTTTT. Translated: CASSYLAGELFF.